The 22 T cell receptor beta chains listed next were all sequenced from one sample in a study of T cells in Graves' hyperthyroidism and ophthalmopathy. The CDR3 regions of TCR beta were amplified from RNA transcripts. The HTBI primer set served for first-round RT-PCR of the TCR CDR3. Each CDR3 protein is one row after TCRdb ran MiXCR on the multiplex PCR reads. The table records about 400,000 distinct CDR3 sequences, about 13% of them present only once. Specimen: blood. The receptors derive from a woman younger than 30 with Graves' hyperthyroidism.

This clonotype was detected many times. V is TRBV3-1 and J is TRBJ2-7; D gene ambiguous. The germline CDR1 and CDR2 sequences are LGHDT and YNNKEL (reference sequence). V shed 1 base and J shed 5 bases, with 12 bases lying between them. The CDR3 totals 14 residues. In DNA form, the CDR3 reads TGTGCCAGCAGCCAAGTCCCCTGGCCCAACGAGCAGTACTTC. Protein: CASSQVPWPNEQYF.

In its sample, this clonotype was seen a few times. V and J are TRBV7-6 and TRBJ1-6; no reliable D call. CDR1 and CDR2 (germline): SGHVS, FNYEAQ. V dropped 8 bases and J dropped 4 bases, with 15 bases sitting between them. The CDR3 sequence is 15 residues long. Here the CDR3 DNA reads TGTGCCAGCTCTGAAAACACCGTTTATAATTCACCCCTCCACTTT. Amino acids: CASSENTVYNSPLHF.

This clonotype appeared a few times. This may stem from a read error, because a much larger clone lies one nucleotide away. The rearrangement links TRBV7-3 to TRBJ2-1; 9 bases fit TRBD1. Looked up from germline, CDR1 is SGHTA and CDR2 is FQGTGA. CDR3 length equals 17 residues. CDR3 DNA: TGTGCCGGCAGCAGGTATACCGGGACAGGGCCACACAATGAGCAGTTCTTC. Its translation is CAGSRYTGTGPHNEQFF.

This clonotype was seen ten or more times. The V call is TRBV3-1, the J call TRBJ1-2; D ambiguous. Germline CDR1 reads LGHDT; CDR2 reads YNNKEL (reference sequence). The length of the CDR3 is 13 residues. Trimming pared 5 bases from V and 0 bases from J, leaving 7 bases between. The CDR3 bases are TGTGCCAGCAGCAAGGTCCCTAACTATGGCTACACCTTC. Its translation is CASSKVPNYGYTF.

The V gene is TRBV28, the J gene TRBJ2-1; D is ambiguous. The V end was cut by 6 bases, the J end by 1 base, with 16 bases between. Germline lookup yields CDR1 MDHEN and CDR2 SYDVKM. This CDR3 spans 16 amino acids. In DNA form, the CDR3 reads TGTGCCAGCAGCCCCAGCCCGGTCGTGTCCTACAATGAGCAGTTCTTC. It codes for CASSPSPVVSYNEQFF.

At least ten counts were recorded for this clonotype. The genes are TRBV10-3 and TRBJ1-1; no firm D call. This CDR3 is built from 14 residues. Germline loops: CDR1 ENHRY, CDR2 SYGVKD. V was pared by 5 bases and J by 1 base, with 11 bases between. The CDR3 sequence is CAISNGRGNTEAFF. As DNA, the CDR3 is TGTGCCATCAGTAACGGACGGGGGAACACTGAAGCTTTCTTT.

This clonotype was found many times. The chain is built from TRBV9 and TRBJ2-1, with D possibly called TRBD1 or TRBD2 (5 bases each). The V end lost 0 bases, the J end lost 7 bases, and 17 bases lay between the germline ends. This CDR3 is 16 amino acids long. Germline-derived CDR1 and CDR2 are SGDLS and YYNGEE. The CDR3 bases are TGTGCCAGCAGCGTAGGGAGCGAGGGGATAGGGAATGAGCAGTTCTTC. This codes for CASSVGSEGIGNEQFF.

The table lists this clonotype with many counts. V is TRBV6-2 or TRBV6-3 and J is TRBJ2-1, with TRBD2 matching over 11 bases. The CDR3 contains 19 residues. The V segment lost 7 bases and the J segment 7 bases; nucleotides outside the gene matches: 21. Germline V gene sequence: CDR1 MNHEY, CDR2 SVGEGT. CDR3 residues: CASTRDRARTSGSENEQFF. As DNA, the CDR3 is TGTGCCAGCACCCGGGACAGGGCCCGGACTAGCGGGTCGGAAAATGAGCAGTTCTTC.

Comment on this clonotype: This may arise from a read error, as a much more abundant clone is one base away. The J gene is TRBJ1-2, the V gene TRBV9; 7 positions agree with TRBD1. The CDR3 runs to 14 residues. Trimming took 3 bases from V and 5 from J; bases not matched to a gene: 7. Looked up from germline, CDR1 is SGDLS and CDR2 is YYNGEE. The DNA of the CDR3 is TGTGCCAGCAGCGAGGCAGGGGGACTTTATGGCTACACCTTC. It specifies CASSEAGGLYGYTF.

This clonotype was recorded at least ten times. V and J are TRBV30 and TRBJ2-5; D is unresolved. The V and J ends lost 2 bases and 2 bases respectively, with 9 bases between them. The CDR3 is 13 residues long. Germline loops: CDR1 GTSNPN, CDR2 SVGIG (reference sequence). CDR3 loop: CAWSTLLQETQYF. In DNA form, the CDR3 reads TGTGCCTGGAGTACCCTCCTTCAAGAGACCCAGTACTTC.

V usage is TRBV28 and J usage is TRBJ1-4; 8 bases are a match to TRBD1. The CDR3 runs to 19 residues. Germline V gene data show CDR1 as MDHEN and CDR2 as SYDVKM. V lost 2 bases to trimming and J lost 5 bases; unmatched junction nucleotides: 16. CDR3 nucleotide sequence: TGTGCCAGCAGTTTACTTGGACAGGGTTCCCCCTCACAAAATGAAAAACTGTTTTTT. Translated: CASSLLGQGSPSQNEKLFF.

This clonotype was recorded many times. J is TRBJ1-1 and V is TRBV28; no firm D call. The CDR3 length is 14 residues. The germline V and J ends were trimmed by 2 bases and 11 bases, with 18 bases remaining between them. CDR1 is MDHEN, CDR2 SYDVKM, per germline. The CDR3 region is CASSLSNSGEEAFF. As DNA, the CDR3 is TGTGCCAGCAGTTTAAGTAACAGCGGGGAAGAGGCTTTCTTT.

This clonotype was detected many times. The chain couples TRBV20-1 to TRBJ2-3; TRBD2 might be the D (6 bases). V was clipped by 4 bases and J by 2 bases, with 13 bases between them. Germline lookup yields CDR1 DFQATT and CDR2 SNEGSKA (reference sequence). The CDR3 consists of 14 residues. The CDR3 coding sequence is TGCAGTGCTACCCGGGAGTCCCACACAGATACGCAGTATTTT. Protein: CSATRESHTDTQYF.

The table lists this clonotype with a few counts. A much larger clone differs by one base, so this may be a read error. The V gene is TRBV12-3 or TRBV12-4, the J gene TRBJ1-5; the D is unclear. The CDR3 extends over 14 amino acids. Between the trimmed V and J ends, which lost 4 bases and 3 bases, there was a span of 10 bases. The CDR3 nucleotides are TGTGCCAGCAGTTCCCTCCGTGACAATCAGCCCCAGCATTTT. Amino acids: CASSSLRDNQPQHF.

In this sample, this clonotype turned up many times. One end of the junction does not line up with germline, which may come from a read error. The chain's CDR3 is CASSLEGNEQFF. The CDR3 nucleotides are TGTGCCAGCAGCTTAGAGGGCAATGAGCAGTTCTTC. The chain combines TRBV5-1 with TRBJ2-1; D is possibly TRBD2 (5 bases). Germline-derived CDR1 and CDR2 are SGHRS and YFSETQ. CDR3 size: 12 residues.

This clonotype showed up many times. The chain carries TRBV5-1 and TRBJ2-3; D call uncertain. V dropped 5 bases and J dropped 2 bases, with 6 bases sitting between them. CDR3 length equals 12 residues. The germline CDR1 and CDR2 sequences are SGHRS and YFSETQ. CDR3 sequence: CASRTNTDTQYF. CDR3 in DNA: TGCGCCAGCAGGACAAACACAGATACGCAGTATTTT.

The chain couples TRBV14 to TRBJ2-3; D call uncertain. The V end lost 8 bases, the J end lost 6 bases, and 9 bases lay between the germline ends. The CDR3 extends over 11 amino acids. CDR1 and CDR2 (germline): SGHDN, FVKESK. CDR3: CASQEGDTQYF. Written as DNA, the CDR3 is TGTGCCAGCCAAGAAGGGGATACGCAGTATTTT. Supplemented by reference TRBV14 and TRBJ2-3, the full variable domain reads EAGVTQFPSHSVIEKGQTVTLRCDPISGHDNLYWYRRVMGKEIKFLLHFVKESKQDESGMPNNRFLAERTGGTYSTLKVQPAELEDSGVYFCASQEGDTQYFGPGTRLTVL.

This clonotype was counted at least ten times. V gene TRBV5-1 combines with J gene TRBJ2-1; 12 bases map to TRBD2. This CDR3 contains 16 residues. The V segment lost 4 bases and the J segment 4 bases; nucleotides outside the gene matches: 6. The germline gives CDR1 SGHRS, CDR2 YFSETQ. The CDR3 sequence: CASSVGLAGRYNEQFF. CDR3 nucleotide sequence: TGCGCCAGCAGCGTAGGACTAGCGGGACGGTACAATGAGCAGTTCTTC.

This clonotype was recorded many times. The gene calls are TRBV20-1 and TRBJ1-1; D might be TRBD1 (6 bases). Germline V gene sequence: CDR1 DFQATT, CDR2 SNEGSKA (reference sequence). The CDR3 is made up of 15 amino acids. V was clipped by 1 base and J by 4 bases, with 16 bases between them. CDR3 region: CSARGGDTRPTEAFF. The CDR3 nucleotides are TGCAGTGCTAGAGGGGGGGACACTCGCCCCACTGAAGCTTTCTTT.

The CDR3 loop reads CASSLGQGNFYSNQPQHF. DNA of the CDR3: TGTGCCAGCAGTTTAGGGCAGGGGAATTTCTATAGCAATCAGCCCCAGCATTTT. The chain carries TRBV28 and TRBJ1-5; D is possibly TRBD1 (6 bases). The CDR3 runs to 18 residues. V lost 2 bases to trimming and J lost 0 bases, with 17 bases between them. Germline CDR1 reads MDHEN; CDR2 reads SYDVKM.

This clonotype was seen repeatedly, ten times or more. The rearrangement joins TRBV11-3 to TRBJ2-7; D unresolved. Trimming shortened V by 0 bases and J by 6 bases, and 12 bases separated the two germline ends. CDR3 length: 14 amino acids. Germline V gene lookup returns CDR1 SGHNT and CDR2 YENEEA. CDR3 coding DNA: TGTGCCAGCAGCTTAGAGTCCCTTCACGGCGAGCAGTACTTC. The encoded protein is CASSLESLHGEQYF.

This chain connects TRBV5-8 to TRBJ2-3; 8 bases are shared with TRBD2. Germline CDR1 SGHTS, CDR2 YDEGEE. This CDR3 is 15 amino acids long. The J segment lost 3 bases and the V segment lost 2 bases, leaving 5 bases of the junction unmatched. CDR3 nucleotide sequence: TGTGCCAGCAGCTTAGCGGGAGACAGTACAGATACGCAGTATTTT. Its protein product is CASSLAGDSTDTQYF.